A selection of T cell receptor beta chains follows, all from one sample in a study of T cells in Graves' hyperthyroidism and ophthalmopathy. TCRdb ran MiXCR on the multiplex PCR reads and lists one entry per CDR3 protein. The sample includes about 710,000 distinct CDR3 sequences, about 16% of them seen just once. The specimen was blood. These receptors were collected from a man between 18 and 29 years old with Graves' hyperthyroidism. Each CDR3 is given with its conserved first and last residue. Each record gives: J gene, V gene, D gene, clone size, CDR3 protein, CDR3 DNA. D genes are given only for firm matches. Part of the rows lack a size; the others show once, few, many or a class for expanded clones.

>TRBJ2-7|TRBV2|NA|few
CASSAPHYARHEQYF
TGTGCCAGCAGTGCGCCTCACTACGCACGCCACGAGCAGTACTTC
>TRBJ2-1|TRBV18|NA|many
CASSPPGDEQFF
TGTGCCAGCTCACCACCGGGAGATGAGCAGTTCTTC
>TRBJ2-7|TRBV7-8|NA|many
CASSLEGGDEQYF
TGTGCCAGCAGCTTAGAGGGGGGTGACGAGCAGTACTTC
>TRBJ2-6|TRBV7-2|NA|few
CASSPWGANVLTF
TGTGCCAGCAGCCCCTGGGGGGCCAACGTCCTGACTTTC
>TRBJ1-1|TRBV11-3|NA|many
CASSGRAEAFF
TGTGCCAGCAGCGGAAGGGCTGAAGCTTTCTTT
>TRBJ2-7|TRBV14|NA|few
CASSQGWGNEQYF
TGTGCCAGCAGCCAAGGTTGGGGGAACGAGCAGTACTTC
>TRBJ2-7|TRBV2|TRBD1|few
CASTPDRSFGEQYF
TGTGCCAGTACCCCGGACAGGTCTTTCGGGGAGCAGTACTTC
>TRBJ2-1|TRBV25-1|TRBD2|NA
CASREGLGEQFF
TGTGCCAGCCGGGAGGGCCTGGGTGAGCAGTTCTTC
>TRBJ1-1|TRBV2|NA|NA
CASSDEGVNTEAFF
TGTGCCAGCAGTGATGAGGGAGTGAACACTGAAGCTTTCTTT
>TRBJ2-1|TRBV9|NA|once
CASSGVGARSSYNEQFF
TGTGCCAGCAGCGGGGTAGGGGCAAGAAGCTCCTACAATGAGCAGTTCTTC
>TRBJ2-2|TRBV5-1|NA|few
CASSLSTANTGELFF
TGCGCCAGCAGCTTGAGTACAGCGAACACCGGGGAGCTGTTTTTT
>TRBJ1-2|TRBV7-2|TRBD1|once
CASSMTGGEGDYTF
TGTGCCAGCAGCATGACAGGGGGCGAGGGAGACTACACCTTC
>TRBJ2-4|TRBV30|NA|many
CAWKSGLAKNIQYF
TGTGCCTGGAAAAGCGGCCTAGCCAAAAACATTCAGTACTTC
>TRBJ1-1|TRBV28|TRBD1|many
CASSFRDRYTEAFF
TGTGCCAGCAGTTTCCGGGACAGGTACACTGAAGCTTTCTTT
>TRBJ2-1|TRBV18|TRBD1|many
CASSQQGQLNYNEQFF
TGTGCCAGCTCACAGCAGGGACAGCTCAACTACAATGAGCAGTTCTTC
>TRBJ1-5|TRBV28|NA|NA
CASAIGDYSNQPQHF
TGTGCCAGCGCAATAGGGGATTACAGCAATCAGCCCCAGCATTTT
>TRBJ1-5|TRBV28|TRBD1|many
CASHDRGRDQPQHF
TGTGCCAGCCATGACAGGGGCCGGGATCAGCCCCAGCATTTT
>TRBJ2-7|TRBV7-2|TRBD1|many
CASSPGTGPFYEQYF
TGTGCCAGCAGCCCCGGGACAGGGCCCTTCTACGAGCAGTACTTC
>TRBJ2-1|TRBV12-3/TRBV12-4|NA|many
CASSPSGFNEQFF
TGTGCCAGCAGTCCTTCGGGGTTCAATGAGCAGTTCTTC
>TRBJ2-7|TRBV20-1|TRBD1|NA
CSAWVMTGLGEQYF
TGCAGTGCATGGGTCATGACAGGGTTGGGCGAGCAGTACTTC
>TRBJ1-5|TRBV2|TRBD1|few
CASSEGRNEQGAFKSNQPQHF
TGTGCCAGCAGTGAAGGACGAAACGAACAGGGGGCTTTTAAGAGCAATCAGCCCCAGCATTTT
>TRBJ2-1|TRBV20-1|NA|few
CSARDFKGNEQFF
TGCAGTGCTAGAGATTTTAAGGGCAATGAGCAGTTCTTC
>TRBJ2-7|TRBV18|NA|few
CASSHPGLYEQYF
TGTGCCAGCTCACACCCCGGACTCTACGAGCAGTACTTC
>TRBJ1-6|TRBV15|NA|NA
CATSRTRVAPLHF
TGTGCCACCAGCAGAACCCGGGTGGCTCCCCTCCACTTT
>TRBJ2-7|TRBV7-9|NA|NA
CASSPDLSEDEQYF
TGTGCCAGCAGCCCCGACCTCTCGGAGGACGAGCAGTACTTC
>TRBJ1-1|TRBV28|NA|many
CASSLSVAAVAFF
TGTGCCAGCAGTTTATCAGTAGCGGCGGTCGCTTTCTTT
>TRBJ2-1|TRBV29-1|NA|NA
CSVEQVLHNEQFF
TGCAGCGTCGAGCAAGTCCTTCACAATGAGCAGTTCTTC
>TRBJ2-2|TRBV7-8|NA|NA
CASSHHRGGAGELFF
TGTGCCAGCAGCCACCACAGAGGAGGGGCCGGGGAGCTGTTTTTT
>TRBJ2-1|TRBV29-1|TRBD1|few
CSVDFVVGDRYSYNEQFF
TGCAGCGTTGACTTTGTAGTTGGGGACAGGTACTCCTACAATGAGCAGTTCTTC
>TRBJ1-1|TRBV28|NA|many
CASSFSVQNTEAFF
TGTGCCAGCAGTTTCTCCGTACAGAACACTGAAGCTTTCTTT
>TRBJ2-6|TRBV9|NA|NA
CASTSGLFSGANVLTF
TGTGCCAGCACCTCTGGACTTTTCTCTGGGGCCAACGTCCTGACTTTC
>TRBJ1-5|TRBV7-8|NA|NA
CASSLKGGSNQPQHF
TGTGCCAGCAGCTTAAAGGGGGGTAGCAATCAGCCCCAGCATTTT
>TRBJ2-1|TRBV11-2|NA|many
CASSGGASAGGEQFF
TGTGCCAGCAGCGGCGGGGCCTCGGCTGGGGGTGAGCAGTTCTTC
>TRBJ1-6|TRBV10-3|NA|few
CAITASEGSPLHF
TGTGCCATCACGGCTTCCGAGGGTTCACCCCTCCACTTT
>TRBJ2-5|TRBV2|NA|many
CASSEQGSQETQYF
TGTGCCAGCAGTGAACAGGGGTCTCAAGAGACCCAGTACTTC
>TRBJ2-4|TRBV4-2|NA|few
CASSQGRLGAKNIQYF
TGTGCCAGCAGCCAAGGGCGACTAGGGGCCAAAAACATTCAGTACTTC
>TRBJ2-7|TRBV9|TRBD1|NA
CASSVEGRGPNEQYF
TGTGCCAGCAGCGTAGAGGGCAGGGGGCCCAACGAGCAGTACTTC
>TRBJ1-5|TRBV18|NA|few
CASSPDGIQPQHF
TGTGCCAGCTCACCGGACGGCATCCAGCCCCAGCATTTT
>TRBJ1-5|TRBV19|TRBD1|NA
CASSIGAGGVGPQHF
TGTGCCAGTAGTATAGGGGCAGGGGGGGTAGGTCCCCAGCATTTT
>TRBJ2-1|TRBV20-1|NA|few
CSAERGAQFF
TGCAGTGCAGAACGCGGGGCGCAGTTCTTC
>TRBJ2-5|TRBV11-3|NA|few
CASSLAGPWETQYF
TGTGCCAGCAGCTTAGCGGGTCCCTGGGAGACCCAGTACTTC
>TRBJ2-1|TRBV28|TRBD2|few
CASSSPGLAGVINEQFF
TGTGCCAGCAGTTCCCCGGGACTAGCGGGAGTAATCAATGAGCAGTTCTTC
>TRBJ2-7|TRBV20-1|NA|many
CSASRDISSYEQYF
TGCAGTGCTTCGCGCGACATCAGCTCCTACGAGCAGTACTTC
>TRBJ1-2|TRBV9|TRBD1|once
CASSPRDRQIYGYTF
TGTGCCAGCAGCCCGAGGGACAGGCAAATCTATGGCTACACCTTC
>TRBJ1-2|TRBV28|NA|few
CASSPRANVGRHGYTF
TGTGCCAGCAGCCCCCGGGCCAACGTTGGACGGCATGGCTACACCTTC
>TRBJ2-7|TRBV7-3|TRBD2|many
CASSLGGSLSYEQYF
TGTGCCAGCAGCTTAGGCGGGAGTCTCTCCTACGAGCAGTACTTC
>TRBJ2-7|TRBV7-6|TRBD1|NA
CASSLAMRQGPYEQYF
TGTGCCAGCAGCTTAGCGATGCGACAGGGTCCCTACGAGCAGTACTTC
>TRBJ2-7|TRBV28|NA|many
CASRAAPKSYEQYF
TGTGCCAGCAGGGCGGCACCCAAGTCCTACGAGCAGTACTTC
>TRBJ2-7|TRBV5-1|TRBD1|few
CASSLDGTGAPYEQYF
TGCGCCAGCAGCTTGGACGGGACAGGGGCACCCTACGAGCAGTACTTC
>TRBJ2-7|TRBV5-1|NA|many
CASSLQGQSSYEQYF
TGCGCCAGCAGCTTACAGGGCCAAAGCTCCTACGAGCAGTACTTC
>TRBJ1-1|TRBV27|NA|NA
CASRPGWALNTEAFF
TGTGCCAGCAGGCCGGGGTGGGCCTTGAACACTGAAGCTTTCTTT
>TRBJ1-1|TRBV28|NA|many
CASDDGDTEAFF
TGTGCCAGCGATGATGGGGACACTGAAGCTTTCTTT
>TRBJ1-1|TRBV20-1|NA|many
CSARDRGPEVTEAFF
TGCAGTGCTAGAGATCGTGGCCCTGAGGTCACTGAAGCTTTCTTT
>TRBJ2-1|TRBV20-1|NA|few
CSARALASYNEQFF
TGCAGTGCTAGAGCCCTAGCCTCTTACAATGAGCAGTTCTTC
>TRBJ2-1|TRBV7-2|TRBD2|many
CASSTRTSGLAYNEQFF
TGTGCCAGCAGCACCCGGACTAGCGGGTTAGCCTACAATGAGCAGTTCTTC
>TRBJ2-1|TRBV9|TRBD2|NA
CASSAGGGGRNNEQFF
TGTGCCAGCAGCGCGGGAGGGGGGGGGAGGAACAATGAGCAGTTCTTC
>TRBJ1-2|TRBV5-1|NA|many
CASSFMEPDYGYTF
TGCGCCAGCAGCTTTATGGAACCCGACTATGGCTACACCTTC
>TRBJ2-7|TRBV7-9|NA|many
CASSRIQGPSVEQYF
TGTGCCAGCAGTCGTATTCAGGGCCCCTCCGTCGAGCAGTACTTC